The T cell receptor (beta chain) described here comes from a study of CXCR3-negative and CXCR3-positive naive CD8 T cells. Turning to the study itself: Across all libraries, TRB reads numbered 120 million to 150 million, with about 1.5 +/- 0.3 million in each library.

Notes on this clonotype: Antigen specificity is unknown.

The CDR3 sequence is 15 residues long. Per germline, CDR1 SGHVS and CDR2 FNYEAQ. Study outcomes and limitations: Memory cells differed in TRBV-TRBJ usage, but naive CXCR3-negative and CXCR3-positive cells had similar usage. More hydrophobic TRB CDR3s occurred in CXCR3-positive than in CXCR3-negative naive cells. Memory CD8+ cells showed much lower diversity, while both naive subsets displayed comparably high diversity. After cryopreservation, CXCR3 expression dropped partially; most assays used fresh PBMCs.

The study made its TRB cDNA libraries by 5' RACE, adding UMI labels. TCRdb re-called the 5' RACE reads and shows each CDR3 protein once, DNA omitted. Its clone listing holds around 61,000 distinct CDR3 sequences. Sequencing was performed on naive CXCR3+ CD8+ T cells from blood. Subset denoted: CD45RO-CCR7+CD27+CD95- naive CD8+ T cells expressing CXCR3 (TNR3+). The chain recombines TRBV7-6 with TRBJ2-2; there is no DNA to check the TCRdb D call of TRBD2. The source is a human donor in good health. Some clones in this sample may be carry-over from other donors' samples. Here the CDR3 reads CASSKRGINTGELFF.